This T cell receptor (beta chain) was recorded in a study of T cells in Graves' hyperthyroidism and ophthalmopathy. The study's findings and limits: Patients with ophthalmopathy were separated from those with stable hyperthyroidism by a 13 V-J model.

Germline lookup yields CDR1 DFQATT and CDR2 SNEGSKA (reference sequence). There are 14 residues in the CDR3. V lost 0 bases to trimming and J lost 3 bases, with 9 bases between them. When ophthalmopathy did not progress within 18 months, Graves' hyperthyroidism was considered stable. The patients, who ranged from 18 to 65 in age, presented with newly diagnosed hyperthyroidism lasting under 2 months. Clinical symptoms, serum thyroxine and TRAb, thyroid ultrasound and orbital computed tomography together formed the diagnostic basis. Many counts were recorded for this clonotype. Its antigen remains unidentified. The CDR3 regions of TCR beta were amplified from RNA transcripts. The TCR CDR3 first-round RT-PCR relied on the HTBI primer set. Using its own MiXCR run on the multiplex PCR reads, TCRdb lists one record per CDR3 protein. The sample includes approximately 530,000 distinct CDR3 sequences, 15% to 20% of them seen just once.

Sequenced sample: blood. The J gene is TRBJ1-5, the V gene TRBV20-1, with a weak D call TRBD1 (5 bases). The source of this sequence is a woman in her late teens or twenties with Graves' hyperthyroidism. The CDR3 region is CSARDPGDNQPQHF. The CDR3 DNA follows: TGCAGTGCTAGAGATCCGGGGGACAATCAGCCCCAGCATTTT.